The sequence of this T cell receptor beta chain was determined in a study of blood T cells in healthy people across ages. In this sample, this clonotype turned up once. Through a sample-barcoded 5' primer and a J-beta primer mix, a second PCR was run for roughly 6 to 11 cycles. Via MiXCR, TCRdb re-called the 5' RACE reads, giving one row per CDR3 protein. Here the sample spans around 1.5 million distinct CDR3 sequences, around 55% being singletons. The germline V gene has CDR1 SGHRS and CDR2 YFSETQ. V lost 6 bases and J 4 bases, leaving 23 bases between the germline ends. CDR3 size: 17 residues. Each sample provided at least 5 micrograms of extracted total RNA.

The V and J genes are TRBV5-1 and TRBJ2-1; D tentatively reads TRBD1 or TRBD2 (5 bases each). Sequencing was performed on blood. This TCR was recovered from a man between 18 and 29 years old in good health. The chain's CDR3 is CASNSPLSPRGYNEQFF. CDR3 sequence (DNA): TGCGCCAGCAACTCGCCCCTTAGCCCGAGGGGATACAATGAGCAGTTCTTC.